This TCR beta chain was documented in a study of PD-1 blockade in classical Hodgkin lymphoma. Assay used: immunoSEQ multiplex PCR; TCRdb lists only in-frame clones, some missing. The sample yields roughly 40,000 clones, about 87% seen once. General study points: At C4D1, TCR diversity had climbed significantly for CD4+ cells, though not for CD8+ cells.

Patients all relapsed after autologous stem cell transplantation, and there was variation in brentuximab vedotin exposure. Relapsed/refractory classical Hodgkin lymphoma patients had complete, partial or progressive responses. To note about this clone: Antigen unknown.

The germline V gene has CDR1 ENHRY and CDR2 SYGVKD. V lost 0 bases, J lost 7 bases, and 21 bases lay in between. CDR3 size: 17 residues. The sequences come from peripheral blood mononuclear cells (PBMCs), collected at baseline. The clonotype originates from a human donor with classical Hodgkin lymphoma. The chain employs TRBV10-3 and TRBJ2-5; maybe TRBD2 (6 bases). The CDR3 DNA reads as TGTGCCATCAGTGAGTCCGCGGGGCCTGGGGGATTGGGGACCCAGTACTTC. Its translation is CAISESAGPGGLGTQYF.